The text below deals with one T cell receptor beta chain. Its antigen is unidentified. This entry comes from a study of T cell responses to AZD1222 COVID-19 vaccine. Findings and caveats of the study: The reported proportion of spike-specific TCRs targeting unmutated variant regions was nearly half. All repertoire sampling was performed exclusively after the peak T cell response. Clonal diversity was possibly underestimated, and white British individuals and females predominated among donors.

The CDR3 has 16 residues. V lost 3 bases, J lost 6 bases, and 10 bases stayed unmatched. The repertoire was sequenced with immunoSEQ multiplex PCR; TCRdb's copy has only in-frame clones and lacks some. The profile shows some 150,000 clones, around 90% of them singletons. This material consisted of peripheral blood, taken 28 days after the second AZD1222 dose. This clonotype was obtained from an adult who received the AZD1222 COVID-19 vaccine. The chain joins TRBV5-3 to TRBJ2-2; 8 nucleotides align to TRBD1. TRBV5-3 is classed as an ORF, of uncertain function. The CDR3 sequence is CARSYRQGSKPGELFF. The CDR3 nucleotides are TGTGCCAGAAGCTACCGACAGGGGAGTAAACCCGGGGAGCTGTTTTTT.